A single sample gave rise to the 5 T cell receptor beta chains below, sequenced in a study of OX40 agonist ivuxolimab in advanced cancers. Clones were sequenced by immunoSEQ multiplex PCR, and TCRdb holds only the in-frame ones, with some missing. The table includes tens of thousands of clones, approximately 80% detected once. This material consisted of CD4+ or CD8+ T cells sorted from blood, taken in a trial of the OX40 agonist ivuxolimab. These receptors all stem from an adult with an advanced solid tumor such as melanoma, head and neck, liver or kidney cancer.

This chain connects TRBV7-9 to TRBJ2-3; maybe TRBD2 (6 bases). CDR1 is SEHNR, CDR2 FQNEAQ, per germline (reference sequence). CDR3 size: 15 residues. V shed 1 base and J shed 2 bases, with 10 bases lying between them. CDR3 loop: CASSLGGILTDTQYF. DNA of the CDR3: TGTGCCAGCAGCTTAGGCGGGATCCTCACAGATACGCAGTATTTT.

V and J are TRBV10-1 and TRBJ2-1, with 9 bases that match TRBD2. V shed 3 bases and J 7 bases; nucleotides not matched to a gene: 10. The CDR3 has 16 residues. Germline V gives CDR1 WNHNN, CDR2 SYGVQD (reference sequence). Here the CDR3 reads CASSDSAGGVKNEQFF. Here the CDR3 DNA reads TGCGCCAGCAGTGATTCGGCGGGGGGGGTGAAAAATGAGCAGTTCTTC.

J is TRBJ1-5 and V is TRBV7-2; 9 bases line up with TRBD1. With V trimmed by 0 bases and J by 6 bases, 6 bases remained unmatched. Looked up from germline, CDR1 is SGHTA and CDR2 is FQGNSA. The CDR3 loop spans 16 amino acids. The CDR3: CASSLAGQGVSQPQHF. Here the CDR3 DNA reads TGTGCCAGCAGCTTAGCGGGACAGGGAGTAAGTCAGCCCCAGCATTTT.

The chain uses TRBV9 and TRBJ1-3; D is unclear. The CDR3 has 15 residues. CDR1 is SGDLS and CDR2 is YYNGEE in the germline V gene. V was shortened by 0 bases and J by 3 bases, with 10 bases between the two germline ends. The CDR3 region has the DNA TGTGCCAGCAGCGTAGACGGGTTGGATGGAAACACCATATATTTT. Amino acids: CASSVDGLDGNTIYF.

The table lists this clone with a count of one. The chain combines TRBV20-1 with TRBJ2-5; weak D call: TRBD1 (6 bases). V was pared by 7 bases and J by 2 bases, with 8 bases between. CDR1 is DFQATT, CDR2 SNEGSKA, per germline (reference sequence). The CDR3 extends over 11 amino acids. This CDR3 reads CSGTGQETQYF. Here the CDR3 DNA reads TGCAGTGGAACAGGGCAAGAGACCCAGTACTTC.